This T cell receptor (beta chain) was sequenced during a study of T cell changes during pregnancy in multiple sclerosis. CDR1 LGHNA and CDR2 YNFKEQ come from the germline V gene. The CDR3 consists of 10 residues. Trimming shortened V by 5 bases and J by 11 bases, and 9 bases separated the two germline ends. The repertoire was sequenced with immunoSEQ multiplex PCR; TCRdb's copy has only in-frame clones and lacks some. The sample shows under 60,000 clones, roughly nine tenths of them seen only once. Only one count was recorded for this clone. The TCR sequence derives from a female donor in good health, enrolled as a control in a pregnancy study. The input for sequencing was CD4+ T cells from peripheral blood mononuclear cells, taken in the second trimester of pregnancy. The chain recombines TRBV4-2 with TRBJ1-1; the D is unclear. CDR3 sequence: CASSETVAFF. The CDR3 DNA is TGTGCCAGCAGCGAAACGGTGGCTTTCTTT.